The sequence of this T cell receptor (beta chain) was determined in a study of blood T cells in healthy people across ages. In the study overall: About one barcoded beta molecule per two T cells was captured by template switching.

Germline V gene data show CDR1 as SNHLY and CDR2 as FYNNEI. CDR3 length equals 16 residues. The germline V and J ends were trimmed by 8 bases and 2 bases, with 19 bases remaining between them. This clonotype was seen only a few times. Its matching antigen is unknown. The use of a sample-barcoded 5' primer and a J-beta primer mix characterized a second PCR of about 7 to 12 cycles. Every individual sample yielded 2.5 million or more paired-end reads (each containing CDR3). Using its own MiXCR run on the 5' RACE reads, TCRdb lists one record per CDR3 protein. Found here are approximately 2,000,000 distinct CDR3 sequences, roughly 43% of them singletons; the top ten hold more than 20%. Total RNA was extracted at no less than 6 micrograms per sample. Points from the study as a whole: Naive T cell percentage and TCR beta diversity correlated strongly.

The chain employs TRBV2 and TRBJ2-1; no definite D call. The sequenced sample consisted of blood. The sequence was collected from a human donor in good health. The CDR3 DNA reads as TGTGCCAGCGGGGTACCATGGGTCGCGGCCTACAATGAGCAGTTCTTC. Translation: CASGVPWVAAYNEQFF.